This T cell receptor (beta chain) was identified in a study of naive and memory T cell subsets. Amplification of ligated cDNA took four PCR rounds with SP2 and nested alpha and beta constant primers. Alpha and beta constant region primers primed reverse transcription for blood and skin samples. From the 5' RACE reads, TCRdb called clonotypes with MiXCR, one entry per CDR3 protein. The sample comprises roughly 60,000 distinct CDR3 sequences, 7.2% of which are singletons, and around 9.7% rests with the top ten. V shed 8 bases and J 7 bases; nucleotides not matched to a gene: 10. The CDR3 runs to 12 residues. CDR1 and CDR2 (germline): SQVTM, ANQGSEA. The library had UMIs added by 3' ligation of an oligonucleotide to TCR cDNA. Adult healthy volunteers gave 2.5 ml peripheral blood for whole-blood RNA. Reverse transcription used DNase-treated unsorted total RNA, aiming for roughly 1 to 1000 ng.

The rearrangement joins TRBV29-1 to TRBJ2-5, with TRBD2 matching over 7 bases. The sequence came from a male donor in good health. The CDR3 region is CSILAGEGTQYF. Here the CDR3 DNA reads TGCAGCATCTTGGCGGGGGAAGGGACCCAGTACTTC.